This T cell receptor beta chain was identified in a study of T cell repertoires in cytomegalovirus infection. Study-wide context: Both recently identified HLA-C-restricted and well-studied HLA-B-restricted CMV epitopes were used in the study. Public TCR beta signatures indicated both CMV infection and matching HLA type. Study-wide results and limits: CMV-specific TCR beta clonotypes restricted by HLA-C were the ones dominating the ex vivo response. The study identified carriers of CMV plus the relevant HLA from cumulative public TCR beta family frequency.

On this clonotype itself: Its specificity is not known. An end of the junction differs from the germline gene, which may be a read error.

The CDR3 length is 14 residues. Germline CDR1 is SGHRS and CDR2 is YFSETQ. TCRdb ran MiXCR on the reads and lists one entry per CDR3 protein. The repertoire holds 640,000 or so distinct CDR3 sequences, with about 30% as singletons. This TCR came from a human donor in good health (CMV status not recorded). Some clones in this sample may be carry-over from other donors' samples. This chain connects TRBV5-1 to TRBJ2-3; possibly TRBD2 for D (5 bases). Sequences were derived from cultured PBMCs, sampled from culture after CMV antigen stimulation. The CDR3 DNA reads TGCGCCAGCAGGAACCAACCACAGACTAACAATAGTAGTTTT. This gives the protein CASRNQPQTNNSSF.